This TCR beta chain was sequenced for a study of cytomegalovirus exposure and HLA in healthy donors. General study results and limits: Some public TCRs appeared in many individuals, while most sequences were rare.

Profiled with immunoSEQ multiplex PCR; TCRdb holds only in-frame clones, not every one. The sample has 150,000 or so clones, about 95% seen once. As to this clone: Its antigen is not identified.

J lost 8 bases, V lost 1 base, and 2 bases had no gene match. There are 14 residues in the CDR3. The germline V gene encodes CDR1 MNHNS and CDR2 SASEGT. V and J are TRBV6-1 and TRBJ1-6; 7 bases align to TRBD1. This TCR was sampled from a man aged 18 to 30 in good health and CMV-seropositive. The sequencing input was PBMCs. The CDR3 DNA sequence: TGTGCCAGCAGTGAAGAGGGGGCGGATTCACCCCTCCACTTT. Translated: CASSEEGADSPLHF.